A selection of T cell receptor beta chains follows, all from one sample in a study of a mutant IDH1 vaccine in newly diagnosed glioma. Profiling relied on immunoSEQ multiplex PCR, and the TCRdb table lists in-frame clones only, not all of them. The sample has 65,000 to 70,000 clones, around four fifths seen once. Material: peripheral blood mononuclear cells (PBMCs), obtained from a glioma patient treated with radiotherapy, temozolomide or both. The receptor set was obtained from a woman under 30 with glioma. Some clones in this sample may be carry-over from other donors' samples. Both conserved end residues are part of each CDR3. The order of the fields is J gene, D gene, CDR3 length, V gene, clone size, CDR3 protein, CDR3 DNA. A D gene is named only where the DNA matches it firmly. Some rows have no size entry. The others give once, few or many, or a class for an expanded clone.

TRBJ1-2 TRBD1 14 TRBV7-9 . CASSFGTGGYGYTF TGTGCCAGCAGCTTCGGGACAGGGGGCTATGGCTACACCTTC
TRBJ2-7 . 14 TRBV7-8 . CASSLLQGGYEQYF TGTGCCAGCAGCCTACTGCAGGGGGGCTACGAGCAGTACTTC
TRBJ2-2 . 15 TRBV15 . CATSRAGRNTGELFF TGTGCCACCAGCAGAGCAGGGAGGAACACCGGGGAGCTGTTTTTT
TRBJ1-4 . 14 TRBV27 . CASSEQRPWEKLFF TGTGCCAGCAGCGAACAGAGGCCTTGGGAAAAACTGTTTTTT
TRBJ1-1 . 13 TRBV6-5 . CASRKATHTEAFF TGTGCCAGCAGGAAGGCCACCCACACTGAAGCTTTCTTT
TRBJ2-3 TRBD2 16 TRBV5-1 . CASSLGLAGGVDTQYF TGCGCCAGCAGCTTGGGACTAGCGGGAGGGGTGGATACGCAGTATTTT
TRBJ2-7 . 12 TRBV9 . CASSVGGIEQYF TGTGCCAGCAGCGTAGGTGGAATCGAGCAGTACTTC
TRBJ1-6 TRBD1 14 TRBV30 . CAWAAGTGNSPLHF TGTGCCTGGGCCGCCGGGACAGGGAATTCACCCCTCCACTTT
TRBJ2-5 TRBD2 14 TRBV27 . CASSPSGTKETQYF TGTGCCAGCAGTCCTAGCGGGACTAAAGAGACCCAGTACTTC
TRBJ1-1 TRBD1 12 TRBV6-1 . CASRPGTGEAFF TGTGCCAGCAGGCCTGGGACAGGTGAAGCTTTCTTT
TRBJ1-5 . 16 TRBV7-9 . CASSLSGALVNQPQHF TGTGCCAGCAGCTTATCGGGGGCCCTTGTCAATCAGCCCCAGCATTTT
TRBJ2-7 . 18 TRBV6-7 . CASSYPTNTDRLPREQYF TGTGCCAGCAGTTACCCCACGAATACCGACAGACTCCCTAGGGAGCAGTACTTC
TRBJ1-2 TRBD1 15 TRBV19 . CASSPGDRPLRGYTF TGTGCCAGTAGTCCCGGGGACAGGCCTCTTCGAGGCTACACCTTC
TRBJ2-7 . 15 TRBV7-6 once CASSAVARGSYEQYF TGTGCCAGCAGCGCGGTTGCCAGGGGCAGCTACGAGCAGTACTTC
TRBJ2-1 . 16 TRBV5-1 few CASRAGSSSITDEQFF TGCGCCAGCCGAGCAGGAAGTAGCTCGATTACCGATGAGCAGTTCTTC
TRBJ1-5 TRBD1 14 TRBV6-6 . CASSTDRGNQPQHF TGTGCCAGCAGTACCGACAGGGGTAATCAGCCCCAGCATTTT
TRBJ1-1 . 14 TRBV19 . CASRTGSWNTEAFF TGTGCCAGTAGGACCGGGAGTTGGAACACTGAAGCTTTCTTT
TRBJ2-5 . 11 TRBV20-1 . CSASRPETQYF TGCAGTGCTAGCAGGCCGGAGACCCAGTACTTC
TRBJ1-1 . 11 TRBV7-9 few CASRGGTEAFF TGTGCCAGCAGGGGGGGGACTGAAGCTTTCTTT
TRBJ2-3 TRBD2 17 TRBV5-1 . CASSLNPSGRGADTQYF TGCGCCAGCAGCTTGAACCCTAGCGGGAGAGGGGCAGATACGCAGTATTTT
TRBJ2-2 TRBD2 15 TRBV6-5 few CASRAWGGNTGELFF TGTGCCAGCAGGGCTTGGGGGGGGAACACCGGGGAGCTGTTTTTT
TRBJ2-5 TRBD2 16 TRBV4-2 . CASSQDPATSGETQYF TGTGCCAGCAGCCAAGATCCCGCGACTAGCGGAGAGACCCAGTACTTC
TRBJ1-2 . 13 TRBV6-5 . CASRRPGNYGYTF TGTGCCAGCAGGCGTCCAGGGAACTATGGCTACACCTTC
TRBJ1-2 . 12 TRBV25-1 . CASSESAKDYTF TGTGCCAGCAGTGAATCGGCAAAGGACTACACCTTC
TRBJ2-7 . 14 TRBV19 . CASSSTTGGYEQYF TGTGCCAGTAGTAGCACGACAGGTGGATACGAGCAGTACTTC
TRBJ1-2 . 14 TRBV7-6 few CASSGIGGYYGYTF TGTGCCAGCAGCGGAATAGGGGGGTACTATGGCTACACCTTC
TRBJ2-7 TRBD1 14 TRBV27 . CASSPKGQAYEQYF TGTGCCAGCAGTCCTAAGGGACAGGCCTACGAGCAGTACTTC
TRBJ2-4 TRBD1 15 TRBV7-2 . CASSSPGTGGNIQYF TGTGCCAGCAGCTCCCCCGGGACAGGGGGAAACATTCAGTACTTC
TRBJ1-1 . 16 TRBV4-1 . CASSDISWDLNTEAFF TGCGCCAGCAGCGATATTTCTTGGGATTTGAACACTGAAGCTTTCTTT
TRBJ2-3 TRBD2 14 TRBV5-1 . CASSFGGESDTQYF TGCGCCAGCAGCTTTGGGGGGGAATCAGATACGCAGTATTTT
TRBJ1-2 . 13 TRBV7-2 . CASSLEVSYGYTF TGTGCCAGCAGCTTAGAGGTATCCTATGGCTACACCTTC
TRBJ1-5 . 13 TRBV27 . CASSPGLNQPQHF TGTGCCAGCAGTCCCGGACTGAATCAGCCCCAGCATTTT
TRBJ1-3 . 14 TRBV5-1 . CASSVRSSGNTIYF TGCGCCAGCAGCGTCCGTAGCTCTGGAAACACCATATATTTT
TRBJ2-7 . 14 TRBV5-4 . CASSLGGQSYEQYF TGTGCCAGCAGCTTGGGGGGCCAGTCCTACGAGCAGTACTTC
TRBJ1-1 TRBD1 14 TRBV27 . CASSRQGAKTEAFF TGTGCCAGCAGTCGACAGGGGGCGAAGACTGAAGCTTTCTTT
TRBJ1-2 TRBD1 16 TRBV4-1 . CASSQDTGGAGYGYTF TGCGCCAGCAGCCAAGATACAGGGGGCGCCGGCTATGGCTACACCTTC
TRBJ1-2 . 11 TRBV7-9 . CASSRDFGYTF TGTGCCAGCAGCAGGGACTTCGGCTACACCTTC
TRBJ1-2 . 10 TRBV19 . CASRRNGYTF TGTGCCAGTCGCAGAAATGGCTACACCTTC
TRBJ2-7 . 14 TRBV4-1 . CASSQDSVPEGQYF TGCGCCAGCAGCCAAGATTCGGTCCCGGAGGGGCAGTACTTC
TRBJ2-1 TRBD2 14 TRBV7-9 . CASRSGGASNEQFF TGTGCCAGCAGGAGCGGGGGGGCGAGTAATGAGCAGTTCTTC
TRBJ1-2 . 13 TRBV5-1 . CASSQRDSHGYTF TGCGCCAGCAGCCAACGGGACTCGCATGGCTACACCTTC
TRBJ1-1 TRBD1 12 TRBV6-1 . CASRDSGGWAFF TGTGCCAGCAGGGACTCAGGGGGATGGGCTTTCTTT
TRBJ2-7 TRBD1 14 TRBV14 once CASSPEQGSYEQYF TGTGCCAGCAGCCCGGAACAGGGGTCCTACGAGCAGTACTTC
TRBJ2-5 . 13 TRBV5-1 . CASSLPGEETQYF TGCGCCAGCAGCTTACCAGGGGAAGAGACCCAGTACTTC
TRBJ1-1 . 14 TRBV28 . CASSLIRQNTEAFF TGTGCCAGCAGTTTGATTCGACAGAACACTGAAGCTTTCTTT
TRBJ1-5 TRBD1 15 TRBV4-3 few CASSRDRDSHQPQHF TGCGCCAGCAGCCGGGACAGGGATAGTCATCAGCCCCAGCATTTT
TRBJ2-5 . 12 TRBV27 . CASSFIGETQYF TGTGCCAGCAGTTTTATAGGAGAGACCCAGTACTTC
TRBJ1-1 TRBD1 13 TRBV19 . CATGQGLGTEAFF TGTGCCACTGGACAGGGCCTAGGAACTGAAGCTTTCTTT
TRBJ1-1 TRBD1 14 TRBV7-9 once CASSPDRVRTEAFF TGTGCCAGCAGCCCTGACAGGGTGAGGACTGAAGCTTTCTTT
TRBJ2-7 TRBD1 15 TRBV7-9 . CASSLVPRGRSEQYF TGTGCCAGCAGCTTAGTTCCCAGGGGGCGGTCCGAGCAGTACTTC
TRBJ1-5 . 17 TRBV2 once CASSESRQINSNQPQHF TGTGCCAGCAGTGAATCTAGACAGATTAATAGCAATCAGCCCCAGCATTTT
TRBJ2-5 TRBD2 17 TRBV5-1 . CASSFRGLAGGLETQYF TGCGCCAGCAGCTTCCGTGGACTAGCGGGAGGGTTGGAGACCCAGTACTTC
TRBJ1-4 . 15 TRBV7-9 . CASSPPPISTEKLFF TGTGCCAGCAGTCCACCTCCCATTAGTACTGAAAAACTGTTTTTT
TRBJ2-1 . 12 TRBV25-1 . CASSRAYNEQFF TGTGCCAGCAGCCGGGCCTACAATGAGCAGTTCTTC
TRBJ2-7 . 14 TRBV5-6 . CASSVQGVPYEQYF TGTGCCAGCAGCGTACAGGGCGTCCCCTACGAGCAGTACTTC